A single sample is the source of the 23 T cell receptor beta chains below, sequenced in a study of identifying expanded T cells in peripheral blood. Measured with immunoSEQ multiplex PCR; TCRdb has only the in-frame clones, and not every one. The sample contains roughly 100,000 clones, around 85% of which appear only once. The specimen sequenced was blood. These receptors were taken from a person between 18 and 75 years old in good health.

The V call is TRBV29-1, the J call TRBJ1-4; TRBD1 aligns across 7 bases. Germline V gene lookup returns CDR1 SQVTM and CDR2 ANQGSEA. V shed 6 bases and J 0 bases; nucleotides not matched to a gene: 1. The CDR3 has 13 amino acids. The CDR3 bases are TGCAGCGTACAGGGGCCAACTAATGAAAAACTGTTTTTT. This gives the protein CSVQGPTNEKLFF.

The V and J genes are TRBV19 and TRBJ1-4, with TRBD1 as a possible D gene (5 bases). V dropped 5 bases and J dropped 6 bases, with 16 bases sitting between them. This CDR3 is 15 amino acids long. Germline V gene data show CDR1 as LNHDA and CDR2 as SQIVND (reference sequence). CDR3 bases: TGTGCCAGTAGTGAGACCGGGACGCTAGATGAAAAACTGTTTTTT. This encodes CASSETGTLDEKLFF.

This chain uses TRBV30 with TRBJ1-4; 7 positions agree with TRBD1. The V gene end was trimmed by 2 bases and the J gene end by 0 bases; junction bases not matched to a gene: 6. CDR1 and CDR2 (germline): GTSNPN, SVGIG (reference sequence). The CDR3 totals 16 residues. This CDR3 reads CAWSKLTGATNEKLFF. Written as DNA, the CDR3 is TGTGCCTGGAGTAAACTAACAGGGGCAACTAATGAAAAACTGTTTTTT.

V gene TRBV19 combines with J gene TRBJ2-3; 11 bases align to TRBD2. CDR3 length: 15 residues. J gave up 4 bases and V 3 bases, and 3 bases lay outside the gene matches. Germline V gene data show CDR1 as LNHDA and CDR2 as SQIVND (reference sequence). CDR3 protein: CASSISSGGADTQYF. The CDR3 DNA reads TGTGCCAGTAGTATTAGTAGCGGGGGGGCAGATACGCAGTATTTT.

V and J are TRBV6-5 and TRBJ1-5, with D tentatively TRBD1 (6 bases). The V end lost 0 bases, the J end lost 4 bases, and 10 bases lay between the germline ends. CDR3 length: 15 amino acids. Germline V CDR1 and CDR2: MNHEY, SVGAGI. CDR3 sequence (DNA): TGTGCCAGCAGTTACTCGGGACAAAGAAATCAGCCCCAGCATTTT. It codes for CASSYSGQRNQPQHF.

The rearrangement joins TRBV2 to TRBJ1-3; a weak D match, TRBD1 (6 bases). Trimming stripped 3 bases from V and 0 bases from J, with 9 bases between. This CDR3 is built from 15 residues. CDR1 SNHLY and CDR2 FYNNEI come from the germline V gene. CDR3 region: CASSEGTRSGNTIYF. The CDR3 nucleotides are TGTGCCAGCAGTGAGGGGACACGCTCTGGAAACACCATATATTTT.

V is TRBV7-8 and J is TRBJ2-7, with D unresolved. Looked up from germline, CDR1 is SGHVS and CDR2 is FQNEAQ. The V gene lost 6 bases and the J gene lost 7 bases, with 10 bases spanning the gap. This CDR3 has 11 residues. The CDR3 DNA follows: TGTGCCAGCAGTCGATCTCGGGAGCAGTACTTC. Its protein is CASSRSREQYF.

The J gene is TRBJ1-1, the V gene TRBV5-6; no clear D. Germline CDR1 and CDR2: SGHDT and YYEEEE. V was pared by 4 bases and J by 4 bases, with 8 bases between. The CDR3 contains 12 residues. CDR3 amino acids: CASSRTVTEAFF. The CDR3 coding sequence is TGTGCCAGCAGCAGGACCGTCACTGAAGCTTTCTTT. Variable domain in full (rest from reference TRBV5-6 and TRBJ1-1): DAGVTQSPTHLIKTRGQQVTLRCSPKSGHDTVSWYQQALGQGPQFIFQYYEEEERQRGNFPDRFSGHQFPNYSSELNVNALLLGDSALYLCASSRTVTEAFFGQGTRLTVV.

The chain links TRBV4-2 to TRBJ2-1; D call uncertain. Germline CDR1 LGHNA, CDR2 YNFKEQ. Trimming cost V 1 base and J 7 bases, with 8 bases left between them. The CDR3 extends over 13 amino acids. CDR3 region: CASSQAVRNEQFF. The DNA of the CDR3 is TGTGCCAGCAGCCAAGCGGTACGAAATGAGCAGTTCTTC.

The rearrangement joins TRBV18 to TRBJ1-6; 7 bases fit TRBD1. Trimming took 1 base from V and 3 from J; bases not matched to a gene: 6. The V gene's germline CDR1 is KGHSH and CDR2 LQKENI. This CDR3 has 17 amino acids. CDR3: CASSPQGQSFYNSPLHF. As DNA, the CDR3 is TGTGCCAGCTCACCACAGGGACAGTCCTTCTATAATTCACCCCTCCACTTT.

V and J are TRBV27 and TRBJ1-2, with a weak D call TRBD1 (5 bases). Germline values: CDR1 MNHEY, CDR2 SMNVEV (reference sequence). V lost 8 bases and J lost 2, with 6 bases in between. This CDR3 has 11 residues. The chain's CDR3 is CASWGNYGYTF. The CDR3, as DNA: TGTGCCAGCTGGGGCAACTATGGCTACACCTTC.

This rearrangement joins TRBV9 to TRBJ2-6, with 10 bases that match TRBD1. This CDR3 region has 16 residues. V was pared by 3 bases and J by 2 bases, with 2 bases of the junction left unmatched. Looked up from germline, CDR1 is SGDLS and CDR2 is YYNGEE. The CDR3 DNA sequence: TGTGCCAGCAGCGCGACAGGGGGCACTGGGGCCAACGTCCTGACTTTC. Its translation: CASSATGGTGANVLTF.

The DNA of the CDR3 is TGTGCCAGCAGCCCAGGAGTCAACAATGAGCAGTTCTTC. This sequence encodes CASSPGVNNEQFF. The J gene is TRBJ2-1, the V gene TRBV6-5, with no clear D. The germline gives CDR1 MNHEY, CDR2 SVGAGI. This CDR3 region has 13 residues. Trimming pared 6 bases from V and 5 bases from J, leaving 11 bases between.

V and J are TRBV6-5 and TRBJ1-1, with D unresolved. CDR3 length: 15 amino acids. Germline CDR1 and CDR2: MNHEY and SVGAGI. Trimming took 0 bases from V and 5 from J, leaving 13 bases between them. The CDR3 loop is CASSYSTSWGTEAFF. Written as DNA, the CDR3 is TGTGCCAGCAGTTACTCGACCAGCTGGGGAACTGAAGCTTTCTTT.

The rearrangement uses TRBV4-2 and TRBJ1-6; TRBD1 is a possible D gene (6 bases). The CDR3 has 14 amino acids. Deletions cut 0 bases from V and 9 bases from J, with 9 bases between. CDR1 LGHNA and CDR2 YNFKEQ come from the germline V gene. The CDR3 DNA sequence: TGTGCCAGCAGCCAAGATAGGGGGAGTTCACCCCTCCACTTT. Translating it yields CASSQDRGSSPLHF.

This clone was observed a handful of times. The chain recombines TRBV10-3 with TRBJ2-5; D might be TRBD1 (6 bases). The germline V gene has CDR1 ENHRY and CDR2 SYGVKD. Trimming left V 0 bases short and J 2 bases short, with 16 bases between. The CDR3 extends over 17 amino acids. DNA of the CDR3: TGTGCCATCAGTGAGTCGAGCATGGTCCAGGGGCAAGAGACCCAGTACTTC. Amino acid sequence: CAISESSMVQGQETQYF.

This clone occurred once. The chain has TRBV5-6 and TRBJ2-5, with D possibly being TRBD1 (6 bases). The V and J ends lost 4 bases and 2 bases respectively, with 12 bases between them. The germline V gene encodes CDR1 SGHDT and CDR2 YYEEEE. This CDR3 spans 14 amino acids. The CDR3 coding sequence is TGTGCCAGCAGCCCAGAGGGGACACAAGAGACCCAGTACTTC. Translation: CASSPEGTQETQYF.

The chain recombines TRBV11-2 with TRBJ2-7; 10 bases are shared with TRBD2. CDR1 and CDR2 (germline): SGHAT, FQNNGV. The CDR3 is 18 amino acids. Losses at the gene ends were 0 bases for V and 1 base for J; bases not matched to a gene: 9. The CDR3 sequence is CASSLDSSSGGESYEQYF. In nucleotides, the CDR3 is TGTGCCAGCAGCTTAGATTCGTCTAGCGGGGGTGAATCCTACGAGCAGTACTTC. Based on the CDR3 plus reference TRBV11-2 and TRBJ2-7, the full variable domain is EAGVAQSPRYKIIEKRQSVAFWCNPISGHATLYWYQQILGQGPKLLIQFQNNGVVDDSQLPKDRFSAERLKGVDSTLKIQPAKLEDSAVYLCASSLDSSSGGESYEQYFGPGTRLTVT.

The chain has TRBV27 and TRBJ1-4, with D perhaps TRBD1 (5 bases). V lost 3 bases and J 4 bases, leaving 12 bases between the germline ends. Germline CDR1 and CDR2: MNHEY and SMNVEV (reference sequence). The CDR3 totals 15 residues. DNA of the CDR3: TGTGCCAGCAGTTTCTCTCGAGGGGATAATGAAAAACTGTTTTTT. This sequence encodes CASSFSRGDNEKLFF.

CDR3 in amino acids: CASSPRQGTDTQYF. In DNA, the CDR3 is TGCGCCAGCAGCCCACGACAGGGGACAGATACGCAGTATTTT. V is TRBV5-1 and J is TRBJ2-3; TRBD1 matches 8 bases. The ends lost 4 bases at V and 3 bases at J; junction bases unmatched: 4. The CDR3 covers 14 residues. Germline assignment: CDR1 SGHRS and CDR2 YFSETQ.

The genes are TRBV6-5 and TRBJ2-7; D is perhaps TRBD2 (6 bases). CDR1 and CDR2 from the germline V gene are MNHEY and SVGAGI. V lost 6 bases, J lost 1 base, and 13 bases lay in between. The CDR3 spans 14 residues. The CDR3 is CASRAARGSYEQYF. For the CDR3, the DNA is TGTGCCAGCAGAGCCGCCCGGGGGTCCTACGAGCAGTACTTC.

CDR3 sequence (DNA): TGTGCCAGCAGCGGTCAGGGGAATACCTATGGCTACACCTTC. Translating it yields CASSGQGNTYGYTF. This sequence joins TRBV2 and TRBJ1-2; TRBD1 might be the D (6 bases). Germline CDR1 SNHLY, CDR2 FYNNEI. V lost 6 bases and J lost 4, with 15 bases in between. The CDR3 consists of 14 residues.

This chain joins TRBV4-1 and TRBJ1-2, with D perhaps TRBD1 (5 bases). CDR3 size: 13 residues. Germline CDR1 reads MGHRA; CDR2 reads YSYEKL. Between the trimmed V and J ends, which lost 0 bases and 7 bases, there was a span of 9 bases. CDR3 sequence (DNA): TGCGCCAGCAGCCAAGATCCCGGGACTGGCTACACCTTC. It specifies CASSQDPGTGYTF.